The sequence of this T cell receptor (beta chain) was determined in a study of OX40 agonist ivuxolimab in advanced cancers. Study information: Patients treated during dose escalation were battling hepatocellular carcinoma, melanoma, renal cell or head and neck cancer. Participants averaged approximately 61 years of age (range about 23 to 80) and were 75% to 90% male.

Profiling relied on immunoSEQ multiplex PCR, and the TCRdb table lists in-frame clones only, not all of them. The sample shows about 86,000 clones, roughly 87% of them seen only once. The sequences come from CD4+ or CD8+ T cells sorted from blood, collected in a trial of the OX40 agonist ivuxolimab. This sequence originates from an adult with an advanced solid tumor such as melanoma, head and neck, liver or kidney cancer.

The DNA for the CDR3 is TGTGCCAGCAACCCTGTAGACAGGATGAACACTGAAGCTTTCTTT. Encoded protein: CASNPVDRMNTEAFF. The chain carries TRBV5-4 and TRBJ1-1; the D gene is possibly TRBD1 (6 bases). The CDR3 totals 15 residues. The germline gives CDR1 SGHNT, CDR2 YYREEE (reference sequence). Trimming left V 6 bases short and J 0 bases short, with 15 bases between.